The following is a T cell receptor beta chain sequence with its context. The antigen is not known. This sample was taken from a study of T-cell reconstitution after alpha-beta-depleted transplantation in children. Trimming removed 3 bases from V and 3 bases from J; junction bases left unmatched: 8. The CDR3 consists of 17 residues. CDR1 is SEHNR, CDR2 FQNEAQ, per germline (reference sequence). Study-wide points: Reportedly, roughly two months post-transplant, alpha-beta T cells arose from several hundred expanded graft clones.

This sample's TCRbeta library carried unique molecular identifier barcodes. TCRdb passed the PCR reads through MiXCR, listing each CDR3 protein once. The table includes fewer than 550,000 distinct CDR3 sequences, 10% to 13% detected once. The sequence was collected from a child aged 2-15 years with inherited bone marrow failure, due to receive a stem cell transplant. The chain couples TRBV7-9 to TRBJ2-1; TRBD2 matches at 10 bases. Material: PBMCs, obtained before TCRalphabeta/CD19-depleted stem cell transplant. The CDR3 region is CASSFLAGVGYYNEQFF. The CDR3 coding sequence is TGTGCCAGCAGCTTTCTAGCGGGAGTCGGCTACTACAATGAGCAGTTCTTC.